Following are 32 T cell receptor beta chains from one sample sequenced in a study of vaccination effects on CD4 cells after COVID-19. No antigens are known for them. Antigen-specific CD4+ T cells expanded by the ViraFEST assay with viral peptide pools were then sequenced. CD4+ T cells were isolated after around ten days of culture. All vaccine recipients tested negative for nucleocapsid antibodies and had never contracted SARS-CoV-2 infection. This table comes from immunoSEQ multiplex PCR, and its TCRdb copy is limited to in-frame clones, with some not included. The sample holds 55,000 to 80,000 clones, 75% to 85% seen once. Sequenced here: CD4+ T cells from PBMCs cultured with SARS-CoV-2 spike peptides, sampled before COVID-19 vaccination. These receptors were taken from a human donor who received a COVID-19 vaccine.

The chain has TRBV19 and TRBJ1-2, with D hard to call. Trimming stripped 3 bases from V and 4 bases from J, with 9 bases between. The CDR3 totals 13 residues. The germline V gene encodes CDR1 LNHDA and CDR2 SQIVND (reference sequence). CDR3 loop: CASSIVQFYGYTF. The CDR3 DNA reads TGTGCCAGTAGTATCGTACAGTTCTATGGCTACACCTTC.

This clone has just one count. The chain employs TRBV7-3 and TRBJ1-1; D is possibly TRBD1 (5 bases). With 2 bases removed from V and 11 bases from J, the gap between germline ends came to 15 bases. Germline values: CDR1 SGHTA, CDR2 FQGTGA. The CDR3 is 13 amino acids. CDR3 DNA: TGTGCCAGCAGCTTATCCGTGGGGACGCCGGCTTTCTTT. Its translation is CASSLSVGTPAFF.

This sequence joins TRBV24-1 and TRBJ1-5; tentatively, D is TRBD1 (6 bases). Germline values: CDR1 KGHDR, CDR2 SFDVKD. The CDR3 length is 14 residues. Trimming removed 2 bases from V and 7 bases from J, with 11 bases in between. DNA of the CDR3: TGTGCCACCAGTGATTCTGGCAGGGGACAGCCCCAGCATTTT. Amino acid sequence: CATSDSGRGQPQHF.

The genes are TRBV7-2 and TRBJ2-1; 7 positions match TRBD1. The V and J ends lost 3 bases and 7 bases, in that order; junction bases with no gene match: 9. The CDR3 is made up of 15 amino acids. Per germline, CDR1 SGHTA and CDR2 FQGNSA. The CDR3 loop reads CASSFTGAGGNEQFF. The CDR3 DNA follows: TGTGCCAGCAGCTTTACAGGGGCGGGTGGGAATGAGCAGTTCTTC.

The J gene is TRBJ2-5, the V gene TRBV6-5; the D call may be TRBD1 or TRBD2 (7 bases each). Trimming shortened V by 6 bases and J by 7 bases, and 15 bases separated the two germline ends. The germline CDR1 and CDR2 sequences are MNHEY and SVGAGI. The CDR3 consists of 13 residues. This CDR3 reads CASRPGGGRTQYF. For the CDR3, the DNA is TGTGCCAGCAGGCCAGGGGGGGGTAGGACCCAGTACTTC.

This chain joins TRBV5-1 and TRBJ2-5; D not certain. Germline V gene sequence: CDR1 SGHRS, CDR2 YFSETQ. V shed 4 bases and J shed 3 bases, with 16 bases lying between them. The CDR3 runs 15 residues. The CDR3: CASSPAVVPEETQYF. The DNA for the CDR3 is TGCGCCAGCAGCCCTGCGGTAGTTCCGGAAGAGACCCAGTACTTC.

The sample holds a few counts of this clone. The rearrangement joins TRBV27 to TRBJ1-2, with a tentative D call TRBD1 (5 bases). The ends were cut back, 6 bases at V and 3 bases at J, with 11 bases in the middle. The V gene's germline CDR1 is MNHEY and CDR2 SMNVEV (reference sequence). CDR3 length: 13 amino acids. The DNA of the CDR3 is TGTGCCAGCAGAATGGGCAGGGACTATGGCTACACCTTC. It yields the protein CASRMGRDYGYTF.

The chain employs TRBV27 and TRBJ1-5; D uncertain. The CDR3 length is 13 residues. From germline, CDR1 is MNHEY and CDR2 SMNVEV (reference sequence). V lost 6 bases and J lost 3, with 9 bases in between. In DNA form, the CDR3 reads TGTGCCAGCAGCCGAAGCTACAATCAGCCCCAGCATTTT. It is translated as CASSRSYNQPQHF.

The sample holds one count of this clone. V is TRBV24-1 and J is TRBJ2-3; tentatively, D is TRBD2 (6 bases). Trimming removed 6 bases at V and 0 bases at J, with 15 bases between. Germline loops: CDR1 KGHDR, CDR2 SFDVKD. This CDR3 is built from 16 residues. The CDR3 reads CATSLGTFTSTDTQYF. The CDR3 DNA reads TGTGCCACCAGTCTCGGGACTTTCACTAGCACAGATACGCAGTATTTT.

The gene calls are TRBV2 and TRBJ2-3, with D possibly being TRBD2 (5 bases). Trimming left V 3 bases short and J 6 bases short, with 13 bases between. The CDR3 is 14 amino acids. Germline CDR1 reads SNHLY; CDR2 reads FYNNEI. CDR3 in amino acids: CASSDTVRGDTQYF. The CDR3 coding sequence is TGTGCCAGCAGTGATACCGTCAGAGGGGATACGCAGTATTTT.

The chain employs TRBV6-1 and TRBJ2-7, with TRBD1 identical over 11 bases. Unmatched junction bases numbered 3, after V lost 3 bases and J lost 2 bases. This CDR3 is 15 amino acids long. Looked up from germline, CDR1 is MNHNS and CDR2 is SASEGT. Written as DNA, the CDR3 is TGTGCCAGCAGTGATGTGGGACAGGGGGCCTACGAGCAGTACGTC. Its protein product is CASSDVGQGAYEQYV.

The chain couples TRBV2 to TRBJ1-3; 7 bases fit TRBD1. Per the germline V gene, CDR1 is SNHLY and CDR2 is FYNNEI. The CDR3 length is 14 residues. The trim removed 6 bases at V and 2 bases at J, leaving 4 bases unmatched. CDR3 bases: TGTGCCAGCAGGGGGGGACAGACTGGAAACACCATATATTTT. Translating gives CASRGGQTGNTIYF.

The V call is TRBV21-1, the J call TRBJ2-1. TRBV21-1 is a recognized pseudogene. This CDR3 has 13 residues. The CDR3 bases are TGTGCCAGCAGCAAGAGGACGGGCAATGAGCAGTTCTTC. This translates into CASSKRTGNEQFF.

The chain uses TRBV7-8 and TRBJ1-1, with D perhaps TRBD1 (5 bases). The CDR3 totals 15 residues. Germline CDR1 SGHVS, CDR2 FQNEAQ. V was clipped by 2 bases and J by 7 bases, with 17 bases between them. The CDR3, as DNA: TGTGCCAGCAGCTTATCGGTACAGGTGGGACTTGAAGCTTTCTTT. Encoded protein: CASSLSVQVGLEAFF. The full variable domain, its missing parts supplied by reference TRBV7-8 and TRBJ1-1, is GAGVSQSPRYKVAKRGQDVALRCDPISGHVSLFWYQQALGQGPEFLTYFQNEAQLDKSGLPSDRFFAERPEGSVSTLKIQRTQQEDSAVYLCASSLSVQVGLEAFFGQGTRLTVV.

The rearrangement links TRBV2 to TRBJ1-2, with D possibly TRBD1 on 5 matching bases. CDR1 is SNHLY, CDR2 FYNNEI, per germline. The CDR3 spans 15 residues. Trimming took off 5 bases at V and 3 bases at J, with 16 bases between the two ends. CDR3 DNA: TGTGCCAGCAGTTTCGGCACAGGCTGGGACTATGGCTACACCTTC. Translated, it gives CASSFGTGWDYGYTF.

The rearrangement uses TRBV27 and TRBJ1-3; possibly TRBD1 for D (6 bases). Germline V gene lookup returns CDR1 MNHEY and CDR2 SMNVEV (reference sequence). V lost 6 bases and J lost 4, with 13 bases in between. This CDR3 is built from 14 residues. CDR3 nucleotides: TGTGCCAGCAGCCAACGGGGACAAGGAAACACCATATATTTT. This encodes CASSQRGQGNTIYF.

This chain joins TRBV5-5 and TRBJ2-5, with D hard to call. Germline-derived CDR1 and CDR2 are SGHKS and YYEKEE (reference sequence). This CDR3 region has 12 residues. V was shortened by 2 bases and J by 5 bases, with 7 bases between the two germline ends. CDR3 region: CASSFSRETQYF. The CDR3 nucleotides are TGTGCCAGCAGCTTTTCCCGGGAGACCCAGTACTTC.

This chain connects TRBV11-2 to TRBJ1-3; maybe TRBD1 (5 bases). The V end lost 0 bases, the J end lost 2 bases, and 11 bases lay between the germline ends. In germline, CDR1 is SGHAT, CDR2 FQNNGV. The CDR3 runs to 16 residues. The CDR3 bases are TGTGCCAGCAGCTTAGATCGCCCAGGGACTGGAAACACCATATATTTT. Its translation: CASSLDRPGTGNTIYF.

This chain connects TRBV7-3 to TRBJ2-7, with TRBD1 matching over 9 bases. The V and J ends lost 2 bases and 2 bases, in that order; junction bases with no gene match: 13. The CDR3 extends over 18 amino acids. CDR1 is SGHTA and CDR2 is FQGTGA in the germline V gene. The CDR3 DNA follows: TGTGCCAGCAGCTTACCTGCCTTTTCCGGGACAGGGACCTACGAGCAGTACGTC. This sequence encodes CASSLPAFSGTGTYEQYV.

The gene calls are TRBV7-9 and TRBJ1-1; a possible D gene is TRBD1 (5 bases). The CDR3 runs 10 residues. Germline V gene data show CDR1 as SEHNR and CDR2 as FQNEAQ (reference sequence). Trimming removed 5 bases from V and 10 bases from J, with 8 bases in between. CDR3 region: CASSPQGAFF. Here the CDR3 DNA reads TGTGCCAGCAGCCCTCAGGGAGCTTTCTTT. The entire variable domain, with the rest obtained from reference TRBV7-9 and TRBJ1-1, is as follows: DTGVSQNPRHKITKRGQNVTFRCDPISEHNRLYWYRQTLGQGPEFLTYFQNEAQLEKSRLLSDRFSAERPKGSFSTLEIQRTEQGDSAMYLCASSPQGAFFGQGTRLTVV.

This chain connects TRBV19 to TRBJ2-1; tentative D call: TRBD2 (5 bases). V gave up 6 bases and J gave up 9 bases, with 15 bases separating them. This CDR3 spans 13 amino acids. Germline loops: CDR1 LNHDA, CDR2 SQIVND (reference sequence). This CDR3 reads CASSLPGVGEQFF. The CDR3 DNA is TGTGCCAGTAGCCTACCCGGGGTGGGTGAGCAGTTCTTC.

The V and J genes are TRBV19 and TRBJ2-2; no clear D. The CDR3 runs 14 residues. Trimming cost V 3 bases and J 0 bases, with 5 bases left between them. CDR1 is LNHDA, CDR2 SQIVND, per germline (reference sequence). In DNA, the CDR3 is TGTGCCAGTAGTATTACAGCGAACACCGGGGAGCTGTTTTTT. This codes for CASSITANTGELFF.

This chain connects TRBV5-5 to TRBJ2-3; D unresolved. This CDR3 spans 14 amino acids. Trimming shortened V by 2 bases and J by 2 bases, and 9 bases separated the two germline ends. The germline CDR1 and CDR2 sequences are SGHKS and YYEKEE (reference sequence). CDR3 region: CASSFARLTDTQYF. As DNA, the CDR3 is TGTGCCAGCAGCTTCGCCAGACTCACAGATACGCAGTATTTT.

This clone was observed a few times. The V and J genes are TRBV2 and TRBJ1-4; no firm D call. Trimming took off 3 bases at V and 3 bases at J, with 8 bases between the two ends. Germline V CDR1 and CDR2: SNHLY, FYNNEI. The CDR3 totals 14 residues. The CDR3 region has the DNA TGTGCCAGCAGTGATGGGAGAGCTAATGAAAAACTGTTTTTT. Its protein is CASSDGRANEKLFF.

The chain uses TRBV21-1 and TRBJ1-1; the table assigns TRBD1, which was not confirmed against the DNA. TRBV21-1 is flagged as a pseudogene. The CDR3 has 17 residues. CDR3 DNA sequence: TGTGCCAGCAGCACCGCCGGGACAGGGAACATGAACACTGAAGCTTTCTTT. Translation gives CASSTAGTGNMNTEAFF.

V and J are TRBV7-8 and TRBJ1-4; D ambiguous. The CDR3 loop spans 15 amino acids. V was shortened by 5 bases and J by 7 bases, with 17 bases between the two germline ends. Germline V gene data show CDR1 as SGHVS and CDR2 as FQNEAQ. For the CDR3, the DNA is TGTGCCAGCAGCCGTCAAGGTGGGATTTCTGAAAAACTGTTTTTT. This gives the protein CASSRQGGISEKLFF.

Regarding this clone: Other DNA sequences in the same sample also yield this CDR3. The rearrangement joins TRBV7-9 to TRBJ1-1; no clear D. This CDR3 is built from 13 residues. In germline, CDR1 is SEHNR, CDR2 FQNEAQ (reference sequence). Trimming cost V 4 bases and J 1 base, with 7 bases left between them. CDR3 bases: TGTGCCAGCAGCTACGACGGGAACACTGAAGCTTTCTTT. Translation gives CASSYDGNTEAFF.

The chain has TRBV6-2 or TRBV6-3 and TRBJ1-3; D unclear. Trimming shortened V by 2 bases and J by 0 bases, and 5 bases separated the two germline ends. Germline V gives CDR1 MNHEY, CDR2 SVGEGT. This CDR3 comprises 14 residues. This CDR3 is CASSYILSGNTIYF. The CDR3 bases are TGTGCCAGCAGTTACATCCTCTCTGGAAACACCATATATTTT.

The chain carries TRBV6-6 and TRBJ2-6; D might be TRBD2 (6 bases). The CDR3 loop spans 15 amino acids. The germline V gene has CDR1 MNHNY and CDR2 SVGAGI (reference sequence). V gave up 10 bases and J gave up 1 base, with 14 bases separating them. The CDR3 nucleotides read TGTGCCACGTTTGTGGGGACTTCTGGGGCCAACGTCCTGACTTTC. Translation gives CATFVGTSGANVLTF.

The chain couples TRBV12-3 or TRBV12-4 to TRBJ2-2; D is possibly TRBD2 (5 bases). V dropped 6 bases and J dropped 4 bases, with 9 bases sitting between them. The CDR3 sequence is 13 residues long. The chain's CDR3 is CASSLAGTGELFF. CDR3 sequence (DNA): TGTGCCAGCAGCCTAGCTGGCACCGGGGAGCTGTTTTTT.

The rearrangement uses TRBV3-1 (or the pseudogene TRBV3-2) and TRBJ1-1, with TRBD1 as a possible D gene (5 bases). Trimming stripped 5 bases from V and 0 bases from J, with 16 bases between. This CDR3 is built from 16 residues. Germline lookup yields CDR1 LGHDT and CDR2 YNNKEL (reference sequence). CDR3 nucleotide sequence: TGTGCCAGCAGCTCAAATAGGCGGGGGATGAACACTGAAGCTTTCTTT. Residues: CASSSNRRGMNTEAFF.

The chain is built from TRBV5-1 and TRBJ1-2; 11 bases align to TRBD1. Germline V CDR1 and CDR2: SGHRS, YFSETQ. The trim removed 7 bases at V and 0 bases at J, leaving 5 bases unmatched. This CDR3 contains 15 residues. The CDR3 loop is CASGRTGGSNYGYTF. In DNA, the CDR3 is TGCGCCAGCGGGCGGACAGGGGGCTCTAACTATGGCTACACCTTC.